This paragraph reports one TCR beta chain. No antigen is known for it. The sample comes from a study of OX40 agonist ivuxolimab in advanced cancers. Turning to the study itself: Partial responses occurred in three patients (one hepatocellular carcinoma, two cutaneous melanoma). General observations from the study: Partial responders treated at 0.1-3.0 mg/kg exhibited clonal expansion among the lowest measured.

Clones were sequenced by immunoSEQ multiplex PCR, and TCRdb holds only the in-frame ones, with some missing. Of 45,000 to 55,000 clones in the sample, under 90% are singletons; the top ten hold roughly 1.7%. This CDR3 has 14 amino acids. The germline V gene has CDR1 MNHEY and CDR2 SVGAGI. Trimming at V came to 7 bases and at J to 5 bases, leaving 7 bases not matched to a gene. Sequencing used CD4+ or CD8+ T cells sorted from blood, obtained in a trial of the OX40 agonist ivuxolimab. This sequence originates from an adult with an advanced solid tumor such as melanoma, head and neck, liver or kidney cancer. V usage is TRBV6-5 and J usage is TRBJ2-1; 8 positions match TRBD2. CDR3 region: CASKPGLENNEQFF. The CDR3 DNA is TGTGCCAGCAAACCGGGACTAGAAAACAATGAGCAGTTCTTC.